This T cell receptor (beta chain) was documented in a study of memory CD4+ T cells and cytomegalovirus serostatus. The CDR3 has 13 residues. Germline loops: CDR1 SQVTM, CDR2 ANQGSEA. V lost 3 bases and J lost 6; bases outside the gene matches: 4. Single viable CD3+CD4+CD8-CD45RO+ cells were sorted as the memory CD4+ T cells. After thawing, CD4+ T cells were positively selected. Study-wide results and limits: Suggested: most of the CMV-linked TCR signature lies in CD4+ memory cells.

In the authors' workflow: After removing out-of-frame reads, 2,204,828 distinct TCRbeta sequences remained. The method was immunoSEQ multiplex PCR; TCRdb's version includes in-frame clones alone and lacks a portion of them. V and J calls plus clone size are reproduced from that table; the DNA served to infer D and trimming. The sample records about 57,000 clones, 65% to 80% being singletons. Comments on this clone: The antigen is not known.

Sequenced input: memory CD4+ T cells from blood. This clonotype originated in an adult in good health and CMV-seronegative. This rearrangement joins TRBV29-1 to TRBJ2-5, with 10 bases fitting TRBD2. Here the CDR3 reads CSVEASGSKTQYF. The CDR3 coding sequence is TGCAGCGTTGAGGCTAGCGGGAGTAAGACCCAGTACTTC.